Listed here are 3 T cell receptor beta chains from one sample, sequenced in a study of blood T cell repertoires in COVID-19. The data were produced by immunoSEQ multiplex PCR, yet TCRdb's version contains in-frame clones alone and is incomplete. Of 450,000 to 500,000 clones listed, 70% to 90% are singletons. Sequencing input: PBMCs or T cells enriched from blood (not recorded which). These receptor sequences come from a woman aged 60-75 years who had recovered from COVID-19.

This rearrangement joins TRBV4-2 to TRBJ2-1, with 11 bases fitting TRBD2. In germline, CDR1 is LGHNA, CDR2 YNFKEQ. The CDR3 has 20 residues. V lost 0 bases, J lost 0 bases, and 10 bases stayed unmatched. For the CDR3, the DNA is TGTGCCAGCAGCCAAGATCCACTAGCGGGGGCCTATAGCTCCTACAATGAGCAGTTCTTC. Residues: CASSQDPLAGAYSSYNEQFF.

This clone was observed once. The chain is built from TRBV19 and TRBJ1-6; the match to TRBD1 covers 8 bases. Trimming at V came to 4 bases and at J to 10 bases, leaving 3 bases not matched to a gene. This CDR3 spans 13 amino acids. Germline CDR1 LNHDA, CDR2 SQIVND (reference sequence). This chain's CDR3 is CASSTTGDSPLHF. In DNA, the CDR3 is TGTGCCAGTAGTACGACAGGGGACTCACCCCTCCACTTT.

The chain is built from TRBV6-5 and TRBJ2-7; 10 bases are shared with TRBD1. CDR3 length equals 15 residues. The V segment lost 6 bases and the J segment 7 bases; nucleotides outside the gene matches: 12. Germline V gene lookup returns CDR1 MNHEY and CDR2 SVGAGI. The CDR3 DNA sequence: TGTGCCAGCAGCTCCCTGGACAGGGGGAATTGGGAGCAGTACGTC. Residues: CASSSLDRGNWEQYV.